The T cell receptor beta chain under discussion was sequenced for a study of shared clonotypes between healthy human individuals. Study-level information: Three plates were used per donor for CD4 naive, three for CD4 memory, two for CD8 naive and one for CD8 memory.

To note about this clone: Its antigen is not identified.

CDR1 is KGHSH and CDR2 is LQKENI in the germline V gene. This CDR3 has 13 amino acids. The germline V and J ends were trimmed by 3 bases and 7 bases, with 13 bases remaining between them. Regarding the study as a whole: Sequencing depth was a factor that was expected to affect clonotype sharing among donors.

CD45RA-negative memory and CD45RA+ naive subsets were split from the CD4+ cells. Sequencing was performed with immunoSEQ multiplex PCR; in TCRdb, only in-frame clones are kept and a portion is missing. The sample consists of about 960,000 clones, approximately 80% of them appearing once. The sequenced sample consisted of memory CD4+ T cells sorted from blood. Subset specified: CD45RA-negative fraction. The chain joins TRBV18 to TRBJ2-7; the D is unclear. The clonotype was recovered from a man younger than 30 in good health. CDR3 coding DNA: TGTGCCAGCTCACCTCTGGCGAGTGGTGAGCAGTACTTC. Its translation: CASSPLASGEQYF.